The 11 T cell receptor beta chains below come from one sample, sequenced in a study of spatial heterogeneity in lung cancer. TCRdb reanalysed the 5' RACE reads using MiXCR and keeps one entry per CDR3 protein. The sample gives about 60,000 distinct CDR3 sequences, about 8% of which show up once; about 15% is in the top ten. Time point described: sample taken at primary tumor resection. No cells were sorted before sequencing. The whole RNA sequenced was extracted from tumor, nontumor lung or frozen PBMC. The source material was PBMCs, sampled at surgery. Receptors originate from a female donor with early-stage non-small cell lung cancer.

This clonotype was counted between two and nine times. The gene calls are TRBV20-1 and TRBJ2-5, with D unresolved. V was shortened by 1 base and J by 1 base, with 13 bases between the two germline ends. Germline-derived CDR1 and CDR2 are DFQATT and SNEGSKA (reference sequence). There are 15 residues in the CDR3. The CDR3 reads CSARAPDRVQETQYF. CDR3 DNA: TGCAGTGCTAGAGCCCCAGATAGGGTCCAAGAGACCCAGTACTTC.

The rearrangement links TRBV20-1 to TRBJ2-2; 11 nucleotides line up with TRBD2. Germline CDR1 reads DFQATT; CDR2 reads SNEGSKA (reference sequence). The V gene end was trimmed by 6 bases and the J gene end by 5 bases; junction bases not matched to a gene: 5. This CDR3 has 14 amino acids. CDR3 loop: CSAPTSGATGELFF. Written as DNA, the CDR3 is TGCAGTGCCCCGACTAGCGGGGCAACCGGGGAGCTGTTTTTT.

This chain joins TRBV5-1 and TRBJ1-4; TRBD1 matches at 7 bases. V shed 4 bases and J 6 bases; nucleotides not matched to a gene: 9. Germline assignment: CDR1 SGHRS and CDR2 YFSETQ. This CDR3 is 15 amino acids long. CDR3: CASSPQGRQDEKLFF. CDR3 sequence (DNA): TGCGCCAGCAGCCCACAGGGGCGACAGGATGAAAAACTGTTTTTT. Full variable domain (rest looked up from reference TRBV5-1 and TRBJ1-4): KAGVTQTPRYLIKTRGQQVTLSCSPISGHRSVSWYQQTPGQGLQFLFEYFSETQRNKGNFPGRFSGRQFSNSRSEMNVSTLELGDSALYLCASSPQGRQDEKLFFGSGTQLSVL.

The chain is built from TRBV20-1 and TRBJ1-1; a weak D match, TRBD1 (6 bases). Germline V gene sequence: CDR1 DFQATT, CDR2 SNEGSKA (reference sequence). This CDR3 is 14 amino acids long. With 2 bases removed from V and 1 base from J, the gap between germline ends came to 11 bases. CDR3 in DNA: TGCAGTGCTAGAAGGGGGACACCGAACACTGAAGCTTTCTTT. It specifies CSARRGTPNTEAFF.

This clonotype was counted a few times. The gene calls are TRBV7-7 and TRBJ2-5; 9 bases are a match to TRBD1. The CDR3 runs 15 residues. V dropped 1 base and J dropped 5; count of bases not matched to a gene: 5. The germline gives CDR1 SSHAT, CDR2 FNYEAQ (reference sequence). CDR3 sequence (DNA): TGTGCCAGCAGCTTAGGGACAGGGGAGTCGGAGACCCAGTACTTC. This encodes CASSLGTGESETQYF.

This clonotype was counted only a few times. V and J are TRBV2 and TRBJ2-2; no clear D. V was shortened by 4 bases and J by 6 bases, with 6 bases between the two germline ends. CDR1 is SNHLY, CDR2 FYNNEI, per germline. The CDR3 is made up of 12 amino acids. The CDR3 spells CASSVESGELFF. The CDR3 DNA reads as TGTGCCAGCAGTGTGGAGTCCGGGGAGCTGTTTTTT.

V gene TRBV2 combines with J gene TRBJ1-3, with 8 bases aligning to TRBD1. The ends lost 6 bases at V and 7 bases at J; junction bases unmatched: 11. This CDR3 is built from 15 residues. Germline V gene data show CDR1 as SNHLY and CDR2 as FYNNEI. CDR3 nucleotides: TGTGCCAGCAGAGCCGGACAGGGTCGGGGGAACACCATATATTTT. Protein product: CASRAGQGRGNTIYF.

There are many counts of this clonotype. This chain connects TRBV20-1 to TRBJ1-1; no clear D. CDR1 and CDR2 (germline): DFQATT, SNEGSKA (reference sequence). The CDR3 sequence is 13 residues long. V was cut by 0 bases and J by 4 bases, with 9 bases left in between. CDR3 region: CSARDWEGTEAFF. The CDR3 nucleotides are TGCAGTGCTAGAGACTGGGAGGGCACTGAAGCTTTCTTT.

This clonotype was found many times. The genes are TRBV9 and TRBJ2-3, with TRBD2 matching over 7 bases. Losses at the gene ends were 0 bases for V and 4 bases for J; bases not matched to a gene: 2. CDR3 size: 14 residues. Looked up from germline, CDR1 is SGDLS and CDR2 is YYNGEE. For the CDR3, the DNA is TGTGCCAGCAGCGTAGCTGGGGGGGCAGATACGCAGTATTTT. It yields the protein CASSVAGGADTQYF.

The CDR3 bases are TGTGCCAGCAGCCCCTCGGGACTCCTGGGCTCCTACAATGAGCAGTTCTTC. Amino acid sequence: CASSPSGLLGSYNEQFF. The chain carries TRBV11-2 and TRBJ2-1, with D maybe TRBD2 (6 bases). The CDR3 runs to 17 residues. V dropped 5 bases and J dropped 0 bases, with 17 bases sitting between them. The V gene's germline CDR1 is SGHAT and CDR2 FQNNGV.

V is TRBV7-3 and J is TRBJ2-1; 7 positions match TRBD2. The length of the CDR3 is 14 residues. Germline loops: CDR1 SGHTA, CDR2 FQGTGA. Trimming removed 2 bases from V and 12 bases from J; junction bases left unmatched: 10. In nucleotides, the CDR3 is TGTGCCAGCAGCTTACTCCCCGGGGGAGGGGCGCAGTTCTTC. Amino acids: CASSLLPGGGAQFF. Drawing the rest from reference TRBV7-3 and TRBJ2-1, the complete variable domain is GAGVSQTPSNKVTEKGKYVELRCDPISGHTALYWYRQSLGQGPEFLIYFQGTGAADDSGLPNDRFFAVRPEGSVSTLKIQRTERGDSAVYLCASSLLPGGGAQFFGPGTRLTVL.